These 20 T cell receptor beta chains were all obtained from the same sample, sequenced in a study of cytomegalovirus exposure and HLA in healthy donors. With 60 Vbeta and 13 Jbeta primers, the PCR was carried out. The method was immunoSEQ multiplex PCR; TCRdb's version includes in-frame clones alone and lacks a portion of them. Of fewer than 200,000 clones listed, approximately 84% were seen once; the top ten hold roughly 0.2%. Material: PBMCs. The receptors come from a girl under three years old in good health and CMV-seronegative.

The chain uses TRBV5-8 and TRBJ2-3; D might be TRBD2 (5 bases). Trimming took off 0 bases at V and 4 bases at J, with 9 bases between the two ends. The CDR3 has 14 amino acids. Germline V gives CDR1 SGHTS, CDR2 YDEGEE. This chain's CDR3 is CASSLEPGSDTQYF. In DNA form, the CDR3 reads TGTGCCAGCAGCTTGGAGCCGGGGTCAGATACGCAGTATTTT. Combining the CDR3 with reference TRBV5-8 and TRBJ2-3 gives the whole variable domain EAGVTQSPTHLIKTRGQQATLRCSPISGHTSVYWYQQALGLGLQFLLWYDEGEERNRGNFPPRFSGRQFPNYSSELNVNALELEDSALYLCASSLEPGSDTQYFGPGTRLTVL.

The chain employs TRBV5-4 and TRBJ2-5, with unresolved D. Germline CDR1 reads SGHNT; CDR2 reads YYREEE (reference sequence). Trimming took off 3 bases at V and 4 bases at J, with 13 bases between the two ends. CDR3 length: 14 residues. In DNA form, the CDR3 reads TGTGCCAGCAGCTCTCCGGTAGCATTAGAGACCCAGTACTTC. Translated: CASSSPVALETQYF.

This clone was detected only a few times. The chain combines TRBV2 with TRBJ2-3; no definite D call. The CDR3 extends over 14 amino acids. Germline values: CDR1 SNHLY, CDR2 FYNNEI. V shed 3 bases and J shed 4 bases, with 11 bases lying between them. The CDR3 loop reads CASSDYAGADTQYF. The CDR3 DNA follows: TGTGCCAGCAGTGATTACGCAGGCGCAGATACGCAGTATTTT.

This clone was detected only a few times. The chain has TRBV25-1 and TRBJ1-1; unclear D gene. The CDR3 length is 13 residues. Germline V gene data show CDR1 as MGHDK and CDR2 as SYGVNS. V shed 3 bases and J shed 0 bases, with 5 bases lying between them. In DNA, the CDR3 is TGTGCCAGCAGTGAGGGCATGAACACTGAAGCTTTCTTT. It yields the protein CASSEGMNTEAFF.

This chain connects TRBV5-1 to TRBJ2-5, with D perhaps matching TRBD1 (6 bases). The J call may be wrong; the DNA end is better matched by TRBJ2-7. Looked up from germline, CDR1 is SGHRS and CDR2 is YFSETQ. CDR3 size: 13 residues. The DNA for the CDR3 is TGCGCCAGCAGGACAGGACCCTCCTACGAGCAGTACTTC. Translating gives CASRTGPSYEQYF.

This clone was seen only once. The J gene is TRBJ1-4, the V gene TRBV7-9; D remains ambiguous. The ends were cut back, 6 bases at V and 4 bases at J, with 9 bases in the middle. This CDR3 contains 13 residues. From germline, CDR1 is SEHNR and CDR2 FQNEAQ (reference sequence). The CDR3, as DNA: TGTGCCAGCAGGTCGGGAATTAATGAAAAACTGTTTTTT. This sequence encodes CASRSGINEKLFF.

This chain connects TRBV6-5 to TRBJ1-1, with D hard to call. The CDR3 runs 13 residues. Germline V gives CDR1 MNHEY, CDR2 SVGAGI. V shed 2 bases and J shed 1 base, with 5 bases lying between them. The CDR3 loop is CASSYLRNTEAFF. The DNA of the CDR3 is TGTGCCAGCAGTTACCTAAGGAACACTGAAGCTTTCTTT.

There are a few counts of this clone. The chain's CDR3 is CASTVVFGNQPQHF. Written as DNA, the CDR3 is TGTGCCAGCACGGTCGTATTTGGCAATCAGCCCCAGCATTTT. The chain combines TRBV6-1 with TRBJ1-5; D remains ambiguous. The CDR3 is made up of 14 amino acids. Trimming took 7 bases from V and 2 from J, leaving 12 bases between them. Germline CDR1 MNHNS, CDR2 SASEGT.

The chain combines TRBV7-9 with TRBJ1-2; 11 nucleotides line up with TRBD1. Germline V gene lookup returns CDR1 SEHNR and CDR2 FQNEAQ (reference sequence). V lost 5 bases, J lost 6 bases, and 8 bases stayed unmatched. The CDR3 covers 15 residues. The CDR3 spells CASSLTGTGGNGYTF. The CDR3 bases are TGTGCCAGCAGCCTAACCGGGACAGGGGGGAATGGCTACACCTTC.

This sequence joins TRBV4-3 and TRBJ1-5; D not resolved. The CDR3 spans 15 residues. In germline, CDR1 is LGHNA, CDR2 YSLEER. The V and J ends lost 0 bases and 1 base respectively, with 7 bases between them. The CDR3 here is CASSQEAQSNQPQHF. The CDR3 DNA is TGCGCCAGCAGCCAAGAGGCCCAAAGCAATCAGCCCCAGCATTTT.

This clone was picked up one time. The chain employs TRBV15 and TRBJ1-2; D remains unclear. V dropped 0 bases and J dropped 0 bases, with 14 bases sitting between them. The CDR3 is 17 amino acids. Germline assignment: CDR1 LNHNV and CDR2 YYDKDF (reference sequence). The CDR3 DNA sequence: TGTGCCACCAGCAGAGATCTTGAGGGCCTTGCTAACTATGGCTACACCTTC. It encodes CATSRDLEGLANYGYTF. Supplemented by reference TRBV15 and TRBJ1-2, the full variable domain reads DAMVIQNPRYQVTQFGKPVTLSCSQTLNHNVMYWYQQKSSQAPKLLFHYYDKDFNNEADTPDNFQSRRPNTSFCFLDIRSPGLGDTAMYLCATSRDLEGLANYGYTFGSGTRLTVV.

CDR3 DNA sequence: TGTGCCAGCAGTGAAGTCAAATGGGCAGAACATTCTAACTATGGCTACACCTTC. It specifies CASSEVKWAEHSNYGYTF. V gene TRBV5-8 combines with J gene TRBJ1-2; D is unclear. Per germline, CDR1 SGHTS and CDR2 YDEGEE. V was trimmed by 5 bases and J by 0 bases, leaving 23 bases between them. The CDR3 is 18 residues long.

The chain has TRBV7-3 and TRBJ2-2; 11 nucleotides match TRBD2. This CDR3 contains 17 residues. Trimming removed 1 base from V and 4 bases from J; junction bases left unmatched: 5. The germline gives CDR1 SGHTA, CDR2 FQGTGA. The CDR3 DNA sequence: TGTGCCAGCAGCTTAAAATCTAGCGGGGGGCTCACCGGGGAGCTGTTTTTT. It codes for CASSLKSSGGLTGELFF.

J is TRBJ2-2 and V is TRBV5-1; D might be TRBD1 (5 bases). V lost 6 bases to trimming and J lost 7 bases, with 7 bases between them. This CDR3 contains 11 residues. The germline CDR1 and CDR2 sequences are SGHRS and YFSETQ. The CDR3 is CASTDSGELFF. CDR3 bases: TGCGCCAGCACCGACAGCGGGGAGCTGTTTTTT.

The chain recombines TRBV9 with TRBJ2-7; TRBD1 matches at 10 bases. The CDR3 has 17 amino acids. Germline CDR1 SGDLS, CDR2 YYNGEE. The V segment lost 0 bases and the J segment 6 bases; nucleotides outside the gene matches: 12. CDR3 nucleotides: TGTGCCAGCAGCGTAGCAGGCGGGACAGGGGAGGACTGCGAGCAGTACTTC. Translating it yields CASSVAGGTGEDCEQYF.

The chain employs TRBV30 and TRBJ2-5; 7 nucleotides line up with TRBD2. Trimming took 4 bases from V and 5 from J; bases not matched to a gene: 1. Germline V gene sequence: CDR1 GTSNPN, CDR2 SVGIG (reference sequence). The CDR3 covers 11 residues. The CDR3 region is CAWNGRETQYF. The CDR3 region has the DNA TGTGCCTGGAACGGGAGGGAGACCCAGTACTTC.

The chain couples TRBV7-7 to TRBJ2-2, with 8 bases lining up with TRBD2. Germline loops: CDR1 SSHAT, CDR2 FNYEAQ (reference sequence). The CDR3 is 13 amino acids. CDR3 loop: CASGEFATGELFF. CDR3 sequence (DNA): TGTGCTAGCGGGGAGTTCGCGACCGGGGAGCTGTTTTTT.

The rearrangement links TRBV30 to TRBJ1-5; tentative D call: TRBD1 (5 bases). CDR1 GTSNPN and CDR2 SVGIG come from the germline V gene (reference sequence). V was trimmed by 1 base and J by 4 bases, leaving 8 bases between them. The CDR3 contains 13 residues. CDR3: CAWSGTINQPQHF. CDR3 sequence (DNA): TGTGCCTGGAGTGGGACAATAAATCAGCCCCAGCATTTT.

This clone has only one observation. The chain links TRBV7-9 to TRBJ1-5, with TRBD1 identical over 7 bases. This CDR3 is built from 19 residues. Germline-derived CDR1 and CDR2 are SEHNR and FQNEAQ (reference sequence). The V segment lost 5 bases and the J segment 1 base; nucleotides outside the gene matches: 17. CDR3 in DNA: TGTGCCAGCAGCCCGAACAGGGGTGGCCCTGAAGTGAGCAATCAGCCCCAGCATTTT. Amino acids: CASSPNRGGPEVSNQPQHF.

The chain carries TRBV4-2 and TRBJ2-3, with TRBD2 matching 12 bases. V lost 2 bases, J lost 7 bases, and 7 bases stayed unmatched. Germline loops: CDR1 LGHNA, CDR2 YNFKEQ. The CDR3 contains 16 residues. CDR3 region: CASSQSALAGGNTQYF. The DNA of the CDR3 is TGTGCCAGCAGCCAATCGGCACTAGCGGGAGGAAATACGCAGTATTTT.